This TCR beta chain was sequenced for a study of CD8+ T cells in alopecia areata. The wider study: Treated patients took oral tofacitinib at 5 to 10 mg twice daily. Whole-study results and caveats: When scalp samples are sequenced, resident alphabeta T cells of normal skin are also captured. Researchers reported that TCR sharing among patients proved less clear than in mice, possibly HLA-linked.

Germline CDR1 SGHRS, CDR2 YFSETQ. V was cut by 4 bases and J by 3 bases, with 22 bases left in between. CDR3 length equals 17 residues. Only a few counts were recorded for this clone. Its target is unknown. The sequencing template was cDNA reverse transcribed from extracted RNA. TCRdb's table, derived via immunoSEQ multiplex PCR, lists solely in-frame clones and lacks some. The repertoire holds fewer than 250,000 clones, roughly two fifths seen once, with roughly 2.8% in the top ten. The treatment is: oral pan-JAK inhibitor, 5-10 mg twice daily. Collected material from alopecia areata patients comprised lesional scalp punch biopsies and peripheral blood.

Sequenced here: CD4+ T cells sorted from blood, sampled at approximately week 37, from a patient treated with tofacitinib. The clonotype comes from a human donor with alopecia areata. The gene calls are TRBV5-1 and TRBJ1-1, with a possible D match to TRBD1 (6 bases). In DNA form, the CDR3 reads TGCGCCAGCAGCCCAGGGGTAGGGCGGATATCGGACACTGAAGCTTTCTTT. Its translation: CASSPGVGRISDTEAFF.